Below are 20 T cell receptor beta chains sequenced from a single sample in a study of brain T cells in children with intractable seizures (dated by TCRdb to the early 2020s). Interpreted using the paper, the time point label stands for: blood from clinic visit 5 months post-surgery; TSC patient then seizure free. The library was made by the immunoSEQ multiplex PCR assay. In its TCRdb copy, this immuneACCESS table keeps in-frame sequences only and misses some clones. Where compared with another copy, unresolved V genes explain less than half of these, and the others have no known cause. This sample comprises approximately 330,000 clones, 93% of them detected only once. The ten most abundant clones make up 4.5% to 7% of the sample. The material sequenced was peripheral blood, taken less than 6 months after surgery. The receptors here all came from a boy under two years old with tuberous sclerosis and intractable seizures.

The rearrangement links TRBV7-9 to TRBJ1-2, with 7 bases identical to TRBD1. The CDR3 is 19 residues long. The germline CDR1 and CDR2 sequences are SEHNR and FQNEAQ (reference sequence). Trimming took 5 bases from V and 0 from J; bases not matched to a gene: 18. In DNA form, the CDR3 reads TGTGCCAGCAGCACTTCCATGGAGAACACAGGGGCGGCTAACTATGGCTACACCTTC. Translating it yields CASSTSMENTGAANYGYTF.

The chain employs TRBV27 and TRBJ2-1; 9 nucleotides align to TRBD1. The CDR3 contains 14 residues. Germline lookup yields CDR1 MNHEY and CDR2 SMNVEV (reference sequence). Trimming took 10 bases from V and 7 from J; bases not matched to a gene: 11. The CDR3 region is CATPDRGRINEQFF. The CDR3 nucleotides are TGTGCCACCCCAGACAGGGGGAGGATTAATGAGCAGTTCTTC.

V usage is TRBV30 and J usage is TRBJ2-5, with D possibly called TRBD1 or TRBD2 (6 bases each). Looked up from germline, CDR1 is GTSNPN and CDR2 is SVGIG (reference sequence). The CDR3 has 15 amino acids. With 4 bases removed from V and 4 bases from J, the gap between germline ends came to 19 bases. The CDR3 DNA reads TGTGCCTGGACTACGGGGGCTTCAACGGTAGAGACCCAGTACTTC. Its protein is CAWTTGASTVETQYF.

This rearrangement joins TRBV7-9 to TRBJ2-7; weak D call: TRBD2 (5 bases). The CDR3 contains 14 residues. The germline CDR1 and CDR2 sequences are SEHNR and FQNEAQ (reference sequence). V was clipped by 4 bases and J by 4 bases, with 14 bases between them. The CDR3 reads CASSSVRADYEQYF. CDR3 DNA sequence: TGTGCCAGCAGCTCCGTGAGGGCCGATTACGAGCAGTACTTC.

The chain carries TRBV5-5 and TRBJ2-7; possibly TRBD2 for D (5 bases). The V end was cut by 2 bases, the J end by 6 bases, with 18 bases between. The germline gives CDR1 SGHKS, CDR2 YYEKEE (reference sequence). The CDR3 has 15 amino acids. CDR3 nucleotides: TGTGCCAGCAGCTTTCAATCCGAGGGTATGGGCGAGCAGTACTTC. Amino acids: CASSFQSEGMGEQYF.

The chain couples TRBV9 to TRBJ2-7; 12 bases line up with TRBD2. Germline loops: CDR1 SGDLS, CDR2 YYNGEE. This CDR3 region has 15 residues. With V trimmed by 4 bases and J by 3 bases, 5 bases remained unmatched. CDR3 residues: CASSPRTSGDYEQYF. DNA of the CDR3: TGTGCCAGCAGCCCTAGGACTAGCGGGGACTACGAGCAGTACTTC.

This clone was counted once. This chain joins TRBV6-5 and TRBJ2-1; 9 bases are a match to TRBD2. Germline loops: CDR1 MNHEY, CDR2 SVGAGI. The CDR3 is made up of 14 amino acids. Germline trimming cut 8 bases from V and 0 bases from J; bases unmatched to any gene: 2. As DNA, the CDR3 is TGTGCCAGCCGTAGCGGGGGCTCCTACAATGAGCAGTTCTTC. Residues: CASRSGGSYNEQFF.

This chain uses TRBV5-1 with TRBJ1-1, with TRBD1 identical over 8 bases. There are 14 residues in the CDR3. The germline gives CDR1 SGHRS, CDR2 YFSETQ. V gave up 2 bases and J gave up 2 bases; unmatched junction bases: 2. The CDR3 sequence: CASSFTGGNTEAFF. CDR3 nucleotides: TGCGCCAGCAGCTTTACAGGGGGTAACACTGAAGCTTTCTTT. The whole variable domain, remainder taken from reference TRBV5-1 and TRBJ1-1, is KAGVTQTPRYLIKTRGQQVTLSCSPISGHRSVSWYQQTPGQGLQFLFEYFSETQRNKGNFPGRFSGRQFSNSRSEMNVSTLELGDSALYLCASSFTGGNTEAFFGQGTRLTVV.

The rearrangement links TRBV7-3 to TRBJ2-3, with TRBD2 matching over 12 bases. The V segment lost 5 bases and the J segment 5 bases; nucleotides outside the gene matches: 8. The CDR3 is 16 residues long. Looked up from germline, CDR1 is SGHTA and CDR2 is FQGTGA. CDR3 sequence reads: CASSTRLAGGQDTQYF. The DNA of the CDR3 is TGTGCCAGCAGCACCAGGCTAGCGGGGGGGCAAGATACGCAGTATTTT.

The rearrangement joins TRBV5-6 to TRBJ2-1, with 8 bases aligning to TRBD2. V was clipped by 0 bases and J by 1 base; unmatched bases: 3. The germline V gene encodes CDR1 SGHDT and CDR2 YYEEEE. This CDR3 comprises 16 residues. CDR3 coding DNA: TGTGCCAGCAGCTTGGGGCTAGCGGGTTCCTACAATGAGCAGTTCTTC. Translated, it gives CASSLGLAGSYNEQFF.

This sequence joins TRBV2 and TRBJ2-1, with D possibly matching TRBD2 (5 bases). V shed 8 bases and J shed 7 bases, with 21 bases lying between them. Germline CDR1 and CDR2: SNHLY and FYNNEI. This CDR3 contains 15 residues. The CDR3: CASGFSGLGQNEQFF. For the CDR3, the DNA is TGTGCCAGCGGCTTCTCGGGGTTAGGTCAAAATGAGCAGTTCTTC.

CDR3 in amino acids: CASSLTGKNTGELFF. The DNA of the CDR3 is TGTGCCAGCAGTCTGACAGGGAAGAACACCGGGGAGCTGTTTTTT. The rearrangement links TRBV28 to TRBJ2-2, with TRBD1 matching 7 bases. Germline CDR1 is MDHEN and CDR2 is SYDVKM. With 5 bases clipped from V and 1 base from J, the junction kept 4 bases outside the gene matches. The CDR3 runs 15 residues. The variable domain in full, completed from reference TRBV28 and TRBJ2-2, reads DVKVTQSSRYLVKRTGEKVFLECVQDMDHENMFWYRQDPGLGLRLIYFSYDVKMKEKGDIPEGYSVSREKKERFSLILESASTNQTSMYLCASSLTGKNTGELFFGEGSRLTVL.

The chain has TRBV11-2 and TRBJ2-3; D perhaps matches TRBD2 (5 bases). Germline V gene lookup returns CDR1 SGHAT and CDR2 FQNNGV. This CDR3 contains 16 residues. The ends were cut back, 4 bases at V and 1 base at J, with 15 bases in the middle. This CDR3 is CASSSIGIMGTDTQYF. CDR3 DNA sequence: TGTGCCAGCAGCTCAATCGGGATAATGGGCACAGATACGCAGTATTTT.

J is TRBJ2-7 and V is TRBV4-1; no clear D. Between the trimmed V and J ends, which lost 1 base and 3 bases, there was a span of 13 bases. The length of the CDR3 is 15 residues. Germline V gene data show CDR1 as MGHRA and CDR2 as YSYEKL. CDR3 in DNA: TGCGCCAGCAGCCAAGTAGCCAGTGGGGTCTACGAGCAGTACTTC. Translating it yields CASSQVASGVYEQYF.

The rearrangement joins TRBV9 to TRBJ2-1, with TRBD1 matching 7 bases. Per germline, CDR1 SGDLS and CDR2 YYNGEE. CDR3 size: 16 residues. The trim removed 4 bases at V and 0 bases at J, leaving 7 bases unmatched. The chain's CDR3 is CASSPGWDSSYNEQFF. For the CDR3, the DNA is TGTGCCAGCAGCCCGGGGTGGGACAGCTCCTACAATGAGCAGTTCTTC.

The gene calls are TRBV19 and TRBJ1-6, with D uncertain. V was trimmed by 4 bases and J by 10 bases, leaving 17 bases between them. The CDR3 length is 15 residues. CDR1 is LNHDA, CDR2 SQIVND, per germline (reference sequence). The CDR3 region has the DNA TGTGCCAGTAGTACTAAGGGCCCAAAGGAATCACCCCTCCACTTT. It encodes CASSTKGPKESPLHF.

Concerning this clone itself: Its ends do not fully match the called genes, so a read error is possible. This chain links TRBV6-4 with TRBJ1-2; TRBD1 agrees at 8 bases. Germline V gene lookup returns CDR1 MRHNA and CDR2 SNTAGT. CDR3 length: 17 amino acids. The CDR3 DNA is TGTGCCAGCAATGACGGGGAGGGGACAGGACTCGTAAGAGGCTACACCTTC. Translation: CASNDGEGTGLVRGYTF.

The V and J genes are TRBV28 and TRBJ2-7; perhaps TRBD2 as D (5 bases). This CDR3 contains 12 residues. Germline CDR1 MDHEN, CDR2 SYDVKM. The V gene lost 8 bases and the J gene lost 4 bases, with 12 bases spanning the gap. The CDR3 here is CASWGSEYEQYF. The CDR3 nucleotides are TGTGCCAGCTGGGGTAGCGAATACGAGCAGTACTTC.

The rearrangement uses TRBV10-3 and TRBJ1-1; D gene unclear. From germline, CDR1 is ENHRY and CDR2 SYGVKD. The CDR3 runs to 12 residues. The germline V and J ends were trimmed by 6 bases and 5 bases, with 10 bases remaining between them. The CDR3 region is CAIRAGSTEAFF. In DNA, the CDR3 is TGTGCCATCAGGGCGGGGAGTACTGAAGCTTTCTTT.

The chain recombines TRBV12-3 or TRBV12-4 with TRBJ1-4; D is ambiguous. Trimming took off 5 bases at V and 8 bases at J, with 9 bases between the two ends. The CDR3 is 12 amino acids. CDR3 sequence (DNA): TGTGCCAGCAGTCGACGGAGGGAAAAACTGTTTTTT. It is translated as CASSRRREKLFF.